This T cell receptor (beta chain) is drawn from a study of identical twins. Study-level points and caveats: Out-of-frame beta sequences exhibited a weaker degree of excess twin sharing. Clonotypes of the beta chain that were abundant in cord blood carried fewer insertions (memory repertoires showed none).

The CDR3 spans 14 residues. The V gene end was trimmed by 11 bases and the J gene end by 10 bases; junction bases not matched to a gene: 10. Germline V gene sequence: CDR1 SNHLY, CDR2 FYNNEI. Concerning this clonotype: The antigen remains undetermined.

Each CDR3 protein is one row after TCRdb ran MiXCR on the 5' RACE reads. The sample lists approximately 220,000 distinct CDR3 sequences, around 8% occurring once. This sample was shared with a second study, whose subject was yellow fever vaccine responses in identical twins. This second report adds: On the reported evidence, twins' vaccine T cell responses seemed partly convergent and partly personalized.

The sample comprised memory (CD45RO+) T cells sorted from blood. This receptor was taken from a woman aged 18 to 35 in good health. The gene calls are TRBV2 and TRBJ2-6; 11 bases fit TRBD1. The CDR3 bases are TGTGCCGGGGGGACAGGGGGTTCTAAGAACGTCCTGACTTTC. It codes for CAGGTGGSKNVLTF.